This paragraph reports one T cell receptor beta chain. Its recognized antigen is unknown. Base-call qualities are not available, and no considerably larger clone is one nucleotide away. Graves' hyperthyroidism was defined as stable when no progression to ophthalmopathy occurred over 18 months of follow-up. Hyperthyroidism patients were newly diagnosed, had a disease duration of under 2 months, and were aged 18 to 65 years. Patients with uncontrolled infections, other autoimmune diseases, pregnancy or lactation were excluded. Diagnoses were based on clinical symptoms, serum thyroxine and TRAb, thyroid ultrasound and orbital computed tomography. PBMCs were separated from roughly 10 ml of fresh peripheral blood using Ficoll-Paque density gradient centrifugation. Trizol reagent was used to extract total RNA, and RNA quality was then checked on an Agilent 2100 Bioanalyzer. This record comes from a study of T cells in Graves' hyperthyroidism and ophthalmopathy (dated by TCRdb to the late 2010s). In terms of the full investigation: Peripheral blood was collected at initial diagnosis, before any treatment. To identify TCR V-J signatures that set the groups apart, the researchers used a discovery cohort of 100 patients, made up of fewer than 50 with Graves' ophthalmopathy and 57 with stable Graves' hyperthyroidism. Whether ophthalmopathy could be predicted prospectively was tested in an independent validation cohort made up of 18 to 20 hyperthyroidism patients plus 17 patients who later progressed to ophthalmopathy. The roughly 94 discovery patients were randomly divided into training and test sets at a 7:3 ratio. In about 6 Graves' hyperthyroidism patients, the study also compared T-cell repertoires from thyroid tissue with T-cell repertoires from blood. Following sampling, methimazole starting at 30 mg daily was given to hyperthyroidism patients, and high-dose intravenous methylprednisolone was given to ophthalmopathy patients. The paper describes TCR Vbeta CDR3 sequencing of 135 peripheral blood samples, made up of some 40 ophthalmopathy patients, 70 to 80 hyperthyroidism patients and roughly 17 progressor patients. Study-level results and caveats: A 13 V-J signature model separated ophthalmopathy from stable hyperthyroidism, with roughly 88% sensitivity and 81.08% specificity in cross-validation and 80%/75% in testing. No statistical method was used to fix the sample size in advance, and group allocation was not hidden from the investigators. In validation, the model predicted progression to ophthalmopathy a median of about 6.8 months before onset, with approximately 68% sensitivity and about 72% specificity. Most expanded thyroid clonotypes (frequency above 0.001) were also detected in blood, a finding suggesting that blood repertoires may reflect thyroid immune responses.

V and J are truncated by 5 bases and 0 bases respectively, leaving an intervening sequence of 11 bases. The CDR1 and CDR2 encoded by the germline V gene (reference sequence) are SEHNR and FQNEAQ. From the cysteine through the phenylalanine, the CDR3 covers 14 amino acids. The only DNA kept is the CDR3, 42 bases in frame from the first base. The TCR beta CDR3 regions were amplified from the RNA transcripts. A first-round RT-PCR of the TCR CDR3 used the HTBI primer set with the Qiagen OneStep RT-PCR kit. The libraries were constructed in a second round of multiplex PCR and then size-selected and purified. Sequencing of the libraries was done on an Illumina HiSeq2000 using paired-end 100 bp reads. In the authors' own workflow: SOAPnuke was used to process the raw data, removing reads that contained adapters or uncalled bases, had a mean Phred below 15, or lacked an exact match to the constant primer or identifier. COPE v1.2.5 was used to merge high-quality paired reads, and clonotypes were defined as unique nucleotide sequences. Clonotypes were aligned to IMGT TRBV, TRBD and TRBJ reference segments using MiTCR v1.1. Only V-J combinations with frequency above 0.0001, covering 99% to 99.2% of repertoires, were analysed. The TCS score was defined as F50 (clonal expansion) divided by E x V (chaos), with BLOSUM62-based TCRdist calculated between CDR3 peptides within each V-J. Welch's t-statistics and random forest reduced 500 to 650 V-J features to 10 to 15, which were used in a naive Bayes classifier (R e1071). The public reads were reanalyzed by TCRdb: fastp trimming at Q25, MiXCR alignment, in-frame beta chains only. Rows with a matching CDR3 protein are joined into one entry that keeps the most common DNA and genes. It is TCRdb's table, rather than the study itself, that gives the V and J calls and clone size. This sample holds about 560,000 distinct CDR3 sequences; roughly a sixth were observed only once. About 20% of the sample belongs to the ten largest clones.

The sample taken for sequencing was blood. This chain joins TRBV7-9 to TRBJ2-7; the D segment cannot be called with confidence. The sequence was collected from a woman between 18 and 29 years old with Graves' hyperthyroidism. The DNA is TGTGCCAGCAGCCATCATGGGAACTCCTACGAGCAGTACTTC. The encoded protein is CASSHHGNSYEQYF.